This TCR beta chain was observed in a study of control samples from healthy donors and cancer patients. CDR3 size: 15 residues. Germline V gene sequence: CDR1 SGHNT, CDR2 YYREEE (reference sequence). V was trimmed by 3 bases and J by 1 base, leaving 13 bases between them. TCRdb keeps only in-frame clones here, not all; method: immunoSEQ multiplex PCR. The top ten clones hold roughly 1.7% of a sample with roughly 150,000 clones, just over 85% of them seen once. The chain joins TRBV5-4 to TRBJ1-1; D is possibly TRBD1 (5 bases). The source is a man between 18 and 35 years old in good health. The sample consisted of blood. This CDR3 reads CASSSGMGGNTEAFF. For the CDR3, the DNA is TGTGCCAGCAGCTCGGGGATGGGGGGGAACACTGAAGCTTTCTTT. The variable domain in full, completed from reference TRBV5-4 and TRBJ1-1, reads ETGVTQSPTHLIKTRGQQVTLRCSSQSGHNTVSWYQQALGQGPQFIFQYYREEENGRGNFPPRFSGLQFPNYSSELNVNALELDDSALYLCASSSGMGGNTEAFFGQGTRLTVV.